The rows below give T cell receptor beta chains drawn from one sample of a study of blood T cells in healthy people across ages. TCRdb re-called the 5' RACE reads through MiXCR, storing one row per CDR3 protein. Of about 1 million distinct CDR3 sequences in the sample, 45% were seen once. The specimen was blood. These receptors came from a woman in her fifties or sixties in good health. The CDR3 runs from the conserved cysteine through the conserved F or W. A D gene is named only where the DNA matches it firmly. For some rows the clone size is stated as once, few or many, or as a class when expanded; others skip it.

j_call clone_size v_call d_call cdr3_nt cdr3_aa
TRBJ2-3 few TRBV27 TRBD1 TGTGCCAGCAGCCGCGGACAGGGGAACACAGATACGCAGTATTTT CASSRGQGNTDTQYF
TRBJ2-1 NA TRBV14 NA TGTGCCAGCAGCTCGGCGGGATACGTTGATCGGGAGCAGTTCTTC CASSSAGYVDREQFF
TRBJ2-7 many TRBV20-1 TRBD2 TGCAGTGCCAACGGACTAGCGGCGAGTCGGTACGAGCAGTACTTC CSANGLAASRYEQYF
TRBJ2-3 many TRBV14 NA TGTGCCAGCAGCCAAGCGTGGGCTAGTGGAACAGATACGCAGTATTTT CASSQAWASGTDTQYF
TRBJ2-7 NA TRBV7-9 TRBD1 TGTGCCAGCAGCTCCCCGGACAGGGAGGACCACGAGCAGTACTTC CASSSPDREDHEQYF
TRBJ2-5 few TRBV21-1 NA TGTGCCAGCAGCACCCCACCGAGAGAGACCCAGTACTTC CASSTPPRETQYF
TRBJ2-5 few TRBV9 TRBD2 TGTGCCAGCAGCGTAGGGGGACTAGTTTCTGAGACCCAGTACTTC CASSVGGLVSETQYF
TRBJ2-7 NA TRBV5-5 NA TGTGCCAGCAGACCCCCGGGGCGGTCCTACGAGCAGTACTTC CASRPPGRSYEQYF
TRBJ2-1 NA TRBV14 NA TGTGCCAGCAGCCAAGATATGGGGGGGTTAGGGGGTGAGCAGTTCTTC CASSQDMGGLGGEQFF
TRBJ2-1 few TRBV27 NA TGTGCCAGCAGTTCGGGGGTCGGTGAGCAGTTCTTC CASSSGVGEQFF
TRBJ2-1 few TRBV10-1 TRBD2 TGCGCCAGCACCCTTAGGACTAGCGGGGGTGAGCAGTTCTTC CASTLRTSGGEQFF
TRBJ2-3 NA TRBV13 TRBD2 TGTGCCAGCAGTAAGACTAGCGGCCCTAGCACAGATACGCAGTATTTT CASSKTSGPSTDTQYF
TRBJ1-2 NA TRBV28 NA TGTGCCAGCAGCTACCCGGGACTGAACGGCTACACCTTC CASSYPGLNGYTF
TRBJ2-1 few TRBV29-1 TRBD2 TGCAGCGTTGATTCCCGCGGGAGAGGCGATGAGCAGTTCTTC CSVDSRGRGDEQFF
TRBJ1-1 NA TRBV27 NA TGTGCCAGCAGTTTTTGGGGACAAAGAACTGAAGCTTTCTTT CASSFWGQRTEAFF
TRBJ2-1 few TRBV20-1 TRBD1 TGCAGTGCTCCAGGGGGAGTCTACAATGAGCAGTTCTTC CSAPGGVYNEQFF
TRBJ2-1 NA TRBV15 NA TGTGCCACCAGCACTGCCTTGGTCGATGGGGGCTCCTACAATGAGCAGTTCTTC CATSTALVDGGSYNEQFF
TRBJ2-7 many TRBV28 NA TGTGCCAGCAGTTTAGGCGGACTTAGCTCCTACGAGCAGTACTTC CASSLGGLSSYEQYF
TRBJ2-3 NA TRBV14 NA TGTGCCAGCAGCCGAATCCTCTCGTCTGCCGATACGCAGTATTTT CASSRILSSADTQYF
TRBJ2-1 NA TRBV20-1 NA TGCAGTGCTAGAGAAGCCCGAGGATACAGGATAATCTACAATGAGCAGTTCTTC CSAREARGYRIIYNEQFF
TRBJ2-1 few TRBV7-3 TRBD2 TGTGCCAGCAGCCCGACTAGCGGGAGCGGGGGAATGAGGCAGTTCTTC CASSPTSGSGGMRQFF
TRBJ2-1 few TRBV14 TRBD2 TGTGCCAGCAGCCACGTGGGAGGGCCAGTCAATGAGCAGTTCTTC CASSHVGGPVNEQFF
TRBJ1-1 NA TRBV25-1 NA TGTGCCAGCAGTGAATTCGGGGGGAACACTGAAGCTTTCTTT CASSEFGGNTEAFF
TRBJ2-1 NA TRBV9 TRBD2 TGTGCCAGCAGTCCGCCCGTGGGACTAGCGGTCAATGAGCAGTTCTTC CASSPPVGLAVNEQFF
TRBJ2-5 few TRBV5-1 NA TGCGCCAGCTGCCGGGGCGCCGGGCAAGAGACCCAGTACTTC CASCRGAGQETQYF
TRBJ2-1 many TRBV11-2 NA TGTGCCAGCAGCCTCCAGAGCTCCTACAATGAGCAGTTCTTC CASSLQSSYNEQFF
TRBJ2-7 few TRBV28 TRBD2 TGTGCCAGCAGTTTTGCCGGGACGGAGGTATTGCGGGGGACCACCTACGAGCAGTACTTC CASSFAGTEVLRGTTYEQYF
TRBJ2-1 few TRBV29-1 NA TGCAGCGTTGAAGAAGTTGCCTTCCTAGGGAATGAGCAGTTCTTC CSVEEVAFLGNEQFF
TRBJ2-1 NA TRBV7-3 NA TGTGCCAGCAGCTTAACTCCGGACATTTACAATGAGCAGTTCTTC CASSLTPDIYNEQFF
TRBJ1-5 NA TRBV6-2/TRBV6-3 TRBD1 TGTGCCAGCCGGGACAGGAGAAATCAGCCCCAGCATTTT CASRDRRNQPQHF
TRBJ2-1 few TRBV4-2 NA TGTGCCAGCAGCCAAGATCTCCACTTGGGGGAGCTACGGTATGAGCAGTTCTTC CASSQDLHLGELRYEQFF
TRBJ2-7 NA TRBV24-1 NA TGTGCCACCAGTGATAAAACAGGATACGAGCAGTACTTC CATSDKTGYEQYF
TRBJ2-1 NA TRBV20-1 NA TGCAGTGCTAGAAGTCCGTGGAATGAGCAGTTCTTC CSARSPWNEQFF
TRBJ2-3 NA TRBV5-1 NA TGCGCCAGCAGCTTGGGTGGGGGGGGCGATTTGGCAGATACGCAGTATTTT CASSLGGGGDLADTQYF
TRBJ2-6 NA TRBV28 TRBD2 TGTGCCAGCAGTCCACTAGGCGGGAGGGGTGATAGGGCCAACGTCCTGACTTTC CASSPLGGRGDRANVLTF
TRBJ1-1 NA TRBV5-1 NA TGCGCCAGCGATTTTGGTGGGGCAGGTATGAACACTGAAGCTTTCTTT CASDFGGAGMNTEAFF
TRBJ2-7 many TRBV2 NA TGTGCCAGCAGCCGATTAGGGGGGGGACAGTCCTACGAGCAGTACTTC CASSRLGGGQSYEQYF
TRBJ1-4 NA TRBV5-1 TRBD1 TGCGCCAGCAGCCTTGGACAGGAAGCAACTAATGAAAAACTGTTTTTT CASSLGQEATNEKLFF
TRBJ1-2 NA TRBV16 TRBD1 TGTGCCAGCAGCCAATCGACAGGGCAAAGGAACTATGGCTACACCTTC CASSQSTGQRNYGYTF
TRBJ2-7 NA TRBV27 TRBD1 TGTGCCAGCAGTTTAACCAGCCGACCGGGACAGGGGGCTTACGAGCAGTACTTC CASSLTSRPGQGAYEQYF
TRBJ2-2 few TRBV11-1 NA TGTGCCAGCAGCCACAGGGGAGGAACCGGGGAGCTGTTTTTT CASSHRGGTGELFF
TRBJ2-7 few TRBV27 NA TGTGCCAGCAGCCGTCTAGGAAACTACGAGCAGTACTTC CASSRLGNYEQYF
TRBJ2-3 few TRBV6-5 NA TGTGCCAGCAGTACGCTTAGTCGGGGTACGCAGTATTTT CASSTLSRGTQYF
TRBJ2-1 NA TRBV6-6 NA TGTGCCAGCAGCCGGGGGAACGGAATCGACAATGAGCAGTTCTTC CASSRGNGIDNEQFF
TRBJ2-3 NA TRBV12-3/TRBV12-4 TRBD2 TGTGCCAGCAGCGCTAGCGGACTGACAGATACGCAGTATTTT CASSASGLTDTQYF
TRBJ2-7 few TRBV6-1 TRBD2 TGTGCCAGCAGTGAGGCCCTCCAGGCGGGAGGTGACGAGCAGTACTTC CASSEALQAGGDEQYF
TRBJ1-2 few TRBV4-1 NA TGCGCCAGCAGCCAAGATCCGGGGGGGACTAACTATGGCTACACCTTC CASSQDPGGTNYGYTF